This TCR beta chain was retrieved from a study of identical twins. Overall study results and limits: Models predicted too little out-of-frame TCR alpha sharing in monozygotic twins. Out-of-frame alpha sequences shared by twins were enriched for low generation probability. Twins' surplus sharing was weaker for beta out-of-frame sequences.

V was clipped by 4 bases and J by 4 bases, with 16 bases between them. Germline-derived CDR1 and CDR2 are MGHRA and YSYEKL. CDR3 length: 15 amino acids. MiXCR was run by TCRdb on the 5' RACE reads, yielding one entry per CDR3 protein. The sample lists hundreds of thousands of distinct CDR3 sequences; 8.5% to 9% were seen once. As regards this clonotype: As yet, its antigen is unknown.

These data also formed part of another study, on yellow fever vaccine responses in identical twins.

The chain is built from TRBV4-1 and TRBJ1-2; D may be TRBD1 (5 bases). Specimen: PBMCs. This receptor was taken from a woman younger than 30 in good health. The CDR3 protein is CASSPEEGRIYGYTF. CDR3 bases: TGCGCCAGCAGCCCGGAGGAGGGGCGCATCTATGGCTACACCTTC.